The 16 T cell receptor beta chains below were found in one sample sequenced in a study of blood T cell repertoires in COVID-19. Assay: immunoSEQ multiplex PCR; the TCRdb copy retains only in-frame clones and omits some. The sample carries 160,000 or so clones, approximately 84% recorded once. Material for sequencing was PBMCs or T cells enriched from blood (not recorded which). The receptor set was obtained from a human donor with acute COVID-19. The donor label of this sample is uncertain.

The gene calls are TRBV19 and TRBJ2-2, with D possibly being TRBD1 (6 bases). This CDR3 contains 15 residues. V was pared by 4 bases and J by 2 bases, with 11 bases between. The germline V gene encodes CDR1 LNHDA and CDR2 SQIVND (reference sequence). CDR3 loop: CASSRGTPNTGELFF. In nucleotides, the CDR3 is TGTGCCAGTAGTAGGGGGACACCTAACACCGGGGAGCTGTTTTTT.

CDR3 region: CASNPPGGRSINEQFF. As DNA, the CDR3 is TGTGCCAGCAACCCGCCCGGGGGGCGGTCGATCAATGAGCAGTTCTTC. V and J are TRBV5-4 and TRBJ2-1, with D perhaps matching TRBD2 (7 bases). The CDR3 sequence is 16 residues long. Trimming took off 6 bases at V and 6 bases at J, with 22 bases between the two ends. Germline V gene data show CDR1 as SGHNT and CDR2 as YYREEE (reference sequence). The variable domain in full, with the rest retrieved from reference TRBV5-4 and TRBJ2-1, is ETGVTQSPTHLIKTRGQQVTLRCSSQSGHNTVSWYQQALGQGPQFIFQYYREEENGRGNFPPRFSGLQFPNYSSELNVNALELDDSALYLCASNPPGGRSINEQFFGPGTRLTVL.

This clone has only one observation. This chain connects TRBV9 to TRBJ1-2; no clear D gene. V was trimmed by 3 bases and J by 6 bases, leaving 15 bases between them. There are 14 residues in the CDR3. The germline V gene encodes CDR1 SGDLS and CDR2 YYNGEE. CDR3 in amino acids: CASSAPTWEDGYTF. Written as DNA, the CDR3 is TGTGCCAGCAGCGCCCCGACGTGGGAGGATGGCTACACCTTC.

The V call is TRBV19, the J call TRBJ2-3; 9 bases align to TRBD2. V trimming: 4 bases; J trimming: 4 bases; junction bases outside the gene matches: 3. The CDR3 sequence is 14 residues long. CDR1 is LNHDA and CDR2 is SQIVND in the germline V gene (reference sequence). The CDR3 DNA reads as TGTGCCAGTAGTAAGGGACTAGCATCAGATACGCAGTATTTT. Its translation is CASSKGLASDTQYF.

This chain uses TRBV10-3 with TRBJ2-1; 8 bases are shared with TRBD2. Looked up from germline, CDR1 is ENHRY and CDR2 is SYGVKD. CDR3 length: 17 residues. Trimming removed 5 bases from V and 7 bases from J; junction bases left unmatched: 16. CDR3 sequence: CAISHTLGRTSRNEQFF. The CDR3 bases are TGTGCCATCAGTCACACCCTCGGGCGGACTAGCAGGAATGAGCAGTTCTTC.

The rearrangement uses TRBV10-3 and TRBJ1-1, with 11 bases fitting TRBD1. V lost 2 bases and J lost 11; bases outside the gene matches: 10. The CDR3 runs 15 residues. Germline V gene sequence: CDR1 ENHRY, CDR2 SYGVKD. CDR3 protein: CAISEPRGQGDRAFF. Here the CDR3 DNA reads TGTGCCATCAGTGAGCCGAGGGGACAGGGGGATAGGGCTTTCTTT.

The rearrangement uses TRBV30 and TRBJ2-7; 15 bases line up with TRBD2. The trim removed 4 bases at V and 3 bases at J, leaving 4 bases unmatched. Germline assignment: CDR1 GTSNPN and CDR2 SVGIG (reference sequence). The CDR3 is 15 residues long. Written as DNA, the CDR3 is TGTGCCTGGAAGGGACTAGCGGGGGGAAACTACGAGCAGTACTTC. Its translation is CAWKGLAGGNYEQYF.

J is TRBJ2-7 and V is TRBV28, with 10 bases matching TRBD1. CDR3 length: 15 amino acids. J lost 0 bases, V lost 4 bases, and 3 bases had no gene match. The germline V gene has CDR1 MDHEN and CDR2 SYDVKM. The CDR3 bases are TGTGCCAGCAGTTCCGGGACAGGGGACTCCTACGAGCAGTACTTC. Its translation: CASSSGTGDSYEQYF. The entire variable domain, with the rest obtained from reference TRBV28 and TRBJ2-7, is as follows: DVKVTQSSRYLVKRTGEKVFLECVQDMDHENMFWYRQDPGLGLRLIYFSYDVKMKEKGDIPEGYSVSREKKERFSLILESASTNQTSMYLCASSSGTGDSYEQYFGPGTRLTVT.

The chain has TRBV7-9 and TRBJ1-1; TRBD1 matches at 8 bases. From germline, CDR1 is SEHNR and CDR2 FQNEAQ (reference sequence). The CDR3 covers 12 residues. Germline trimming cut 5 bases from V and 4 bases from J; bases unmatched to any gene: 0. The CDR3 bases are TGTGCCAGCAGCACAGGGGGCACTGAAGCTTTCTTT. Its translation is CASSTGGTEAFF.

CDR3 in amino acids: CASSPITGQANTEAFF. CDR3 coding DNA: TGTGCCAGCTCACCCATTACGGGACAGGCGAACACTGAAGCTTTCTTT. This chain links TRBV18 with TRBJ1-1, with 8 positions matching TRBD1. V lost 3 bases to trimming and J lost 1 base; unmatched junction nucleotides: 7. Germline V gives CDR1 KGHSH, CDR2 LQKENI. The CDR3 loop spans 16 amino acids.

This sequence joins TRBV10-3 and TRBJ1-5, with D possibly matching TRBD1 (6 bases). This CDR3 has 16 amino acids. Germline lookup yields CDR1 ENHRY and CDR2 SYGVKD. Trimming removed 10 bases from V and 2 bases from J, with 21 bases in between. CDR3 DNA sequence: TGTGCCACCCGCGACCTCGGGGCAGGGGGCAATCAGCCCCAGCATTTT. It yields the protein CATRDLGAGGNQPQHF.

In its sample, this clone was seen once. This chain joins TRBV13 and TRBJ1-2; 8 bases agree with TRBD1. Germline V gene data show CDR1 as PRHDT and CDR2 as FYEKMQ (reference sequence). With V trimmed by 5 bases and J by 5 bases, 10 bases remained unmatched. The CDR3 extends over 15 amino acids. The DNA of the CDR3 is TGTGCCAGCAGCCGAGGACAGGGAACCATTTATGGCTACACCTTC. This codes for CASSRGQGTIYGYTF.

The rearrangement links TRBV10-3 to TRBJ1-3, with D possibly matching TRBD1 (5 bases). Germline CDR1 and CDR2: ENHRY and SYGVKD. V lost 8 bases, J lost 2 bases, and 10 bases lay in between. The CDR3 sequence is 13 residues long. CDR3 residues: CAILDTTGNTIYF. CDR3 coding DNA: TGTGCCATCTTGGACACCACTGGAAACACCATATATTTT.

The CDR3 sequence: CASSSGTGLLNTEAFF. The CDR3 DNA sequence: TGTGCCAGCAGCTCCGGGACAGGCCTTCTGAACACTGAAGCTTTCTTT. The genes are TRBV5-4 and TRBJ1-1; 8 bases match TRBD1. Germline lookup yields CDR1 SGHNT and CDR2 YYREEE (reference sequence). The junction had 7 bases not matched to a gene; V was cut back by 3 bases and J by 0 bases. CDR3 length: 16 amino acids.

This clone occurred once. The chain recombines TRBV10-3 with TRBJ1-5; TRBD1 aligns across 9 bases. The CDR3 has 15 residues. Germline assignment: CDR1 ENHRY and CDR2 SYGVKD. The V gene end was trimmed by 6 bases and the J gene end by 3 bases; junction bases not matched to a gene: 6. CDR3 coding DNA: TGTGCCATCAGCAAGGGACAGGGTGACAATCAGCCCCAGCATTTT. Its translation is CAISKGQGDNQPQHF.

The rearrangement uses TRBV11-2 and TRBJ2-6; TRBD1 matches at 8 bases. This CDR3 comprises 19 residues. The trim removed 5 bases at V and 0 bases at J, leaving 12 bases unmatched. Germline lookup yields CDR1 SGHAT and CDR2 FQNNGV. The CDR3 bases are TGTGCCAGCAGCCGAATCCAGGGGGCAAGGCTCTCTGGGGCCAACGTCCTGACTTTC. Its protein product is CASSRIQGARLSGANVLTF.